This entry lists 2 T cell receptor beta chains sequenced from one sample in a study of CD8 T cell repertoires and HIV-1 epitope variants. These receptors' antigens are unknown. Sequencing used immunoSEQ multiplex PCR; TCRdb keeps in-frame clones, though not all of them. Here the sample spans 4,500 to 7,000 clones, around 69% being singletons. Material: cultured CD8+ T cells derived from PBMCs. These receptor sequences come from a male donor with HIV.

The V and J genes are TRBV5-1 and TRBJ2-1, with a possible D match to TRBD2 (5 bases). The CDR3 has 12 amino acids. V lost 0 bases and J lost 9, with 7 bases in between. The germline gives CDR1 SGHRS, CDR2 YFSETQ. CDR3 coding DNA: TGCGCCAGCAGCTTGGGTGAGGGTGAGCAGTTCTTC. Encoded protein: CASSLGEGEQFF. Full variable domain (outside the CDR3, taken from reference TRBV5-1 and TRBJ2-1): KAGVTQTPRYLIKTRGQQVTLSCSPISGHRSVSWYQQTPGQGLQFLFEYFSETQRNKGNFPGRFSGRQFSNSRSEMNVSTLELGDSALYLCASSLGEGEQFFGPGTRLTVL.

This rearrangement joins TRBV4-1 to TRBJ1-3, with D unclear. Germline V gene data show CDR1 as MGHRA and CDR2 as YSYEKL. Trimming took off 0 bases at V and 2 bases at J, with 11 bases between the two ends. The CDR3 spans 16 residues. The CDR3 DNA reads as TGCGCCAGCAGCCAAGATAGGGATTCTACTGGAAACACCATATATTTT. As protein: CASSQDRDSTGNTIYF.